This entry lists 23 T cell receptor beta chains sequenced from one sample in a study of blood T cell repertoires in COVID-19 (dated by TCRdb to about 2020). Receptors were amplified or captured by the immunoSEQ multiplex PCR assay. TCRdb retrieved this table from immuneACCESS and kept in-frame rearrangements only. Not all clones are present; in checked studies, unresolved V genes account for under half, and no reason is known for the remainder. The sample profile shows 150,000 to 200,000 clones; more than 75% of them were found once. The biggest ten clones account for 3.5% to 4.5% of the sample. Specimen: peripheral blood. The source is a human donor in a cohort sampled during active COVID-19.

This clone has a single count. The chain carries TRBV6-6 and TRBJ2-3, with 8 bases that match TRBD1. Trimming at V came to 7 bases and at J to 6 bases, leaving 12 bases not matched to a gene. This CDR3 contains 15 residues. Germline assignment: CDR1 MNHNY and CDR2 SVGAGI (reference sequence). The chain's CDR3 is CASTRVTGGRDTQYF. CDR3 coding DNA: TGTGCCAGCACGAGGGTAACAGGGGGGCGCGATACGCAGTATTTT.

Here the CDR3 reads CSVVWGGTTDTQYF. The DNA of the CDR3 is TGCAGCGTTGTATGGGGAGGCACCACAGATACGCAGTATTTT. This chain uses TRBV29-1 with TRBJ2-3; a possible D gene is TRBD2 (6 bases). Germline V gene sequence: CDR1 SQVTM, CDR2 ANQGSEA. Trimming pared 4 bases from V and 2 bases from J, leaving 13 bases between. The CDR3 covers 14 residues.

This chain joins TRBV28 and TRBJ2-1; 7 bases agree with TRBD2. The V gene end was trimmed by 6 bases and the J gene end by 3 bases; junction bases not matched to a gene: 11. CDR1 and CDR2 (germline): MDHEN, SYDVKM. The CDR3 consists of 16 residues. DNA for the CDR3: TGTGCCAGCAGCTCGAGACGGGGGGTAATCTACAATGAGCAGTTCTTC. Its protein is CASSSRRGVIYNEQFF. Full variable domain (outside the CDR3, taken from reference TRBV28 and TRBJ2-1): DVKVTQSSRYLVKRTGEKVFLECVQDMDHENMFWYRQDPGLGLRLIYFSYDVKMKEKGDIPEGYSVSREKKERFSLILESASTNQTSMYLCASSSRRGVIYNEQFFGPGTRLTVL.

The chain joins TRBV28 to TRBJ1-6; no firm D call. V lost 2 bases to trimming and J lost 5 bases, with 7 bases between them. CDR1 MDHEN and CDR2 SYDVKM come from the germline V gene. This CDR3 contains 14 residues. The CDR3 sequence: CASSLLQNNSPLHF. CDR3 nucleotides: TGTGCCAGCAGTTTACTGCAGAATAATTCACCCCTCCACTTT. The full variable domain, with the rest looked up from reference TRBV28 and TRBJ1-6, is DVKVTQSSRYLVKRTGEKVFLECVQDMDHENMFWYRQDPGLGLRLIYFSYDVKMKEKGDIPEGYSVSREKKERFSLILESASTNQTSMYLCASSLLQNNSPLHFGNGTRLTVT.

The V call is TRBV2, the J call TRBJ2-1; D is uncertain. From germline, CDR1 is SNHLY and CDR2 FYNNEI. V was trimmed by 6 bases and J by 6 bases, leaving 12 bases between them. This CDR3 contains 13 residues. CDR3 loop: CASRSKFGNEQFF. For the CDR3, the DNA is TGTGCCAGCAGGTCCAAATTCGGCAATGAGCAGTTCTTC. The variable domain in full, completed from reference TRBV2 and TRBJ2-1, reads EPEVTQTPSHQVTQMGQEVILRCVPISNHLYFYWYRQILGQKVEFLVSFYNNEISEKSEIFDDQFSVERPDGSNFTLKIRSTKLEDSAMYFCASRSKFGNEQFFGPGTRLTVL.

The genes are TRBV6-5 and TRBJ1-1; 8 bases are shared with TRBD1. The CDR3 covers 13 residues. The germline V gene encodes CDR1 MNHEY and CDR2 SVGAGI. J lost 6 bases, V lost 10 bases, and 10 bases had no gene match. CDR3 protein: CATKTGEIPEAFF. In nucleotides, the CDR3 is TGTGCCACAAAGACAGGGGAGATCCCTGAAGCTTTCTTT.

The rearrangement links TRBV5-1 to TRBJ2-5; 7 nucleotides match TRBD1. The CDR3 has 14 residues. V shed 4 bases and J 1 base; nucleotides not matched to a gene: 4. Germline lookup yields CDR1 SGHRS and CDR2 YFSETQ. CDR3 bases: TGCGCCAGCAGCGCCAACAGGGGCCAAGAGACCCAGTACTTC. It specifies CASSANRGQETQYF.

This clone has just a few counts. The rearrangement links TRBV12-3 or TRBV12-4 to TRBJ2-7, with TRBD2 as a possible D gene (6 bases). The V gene lost 3 bases and the J gene lost 3 bases, with 9 bases spanning the gap. The CDR3 runs 13 residues. Written as DNA, the CDR3 is TGTGCCAGCAGTTTTGCCGGGAGCTACGAGCAGTACTTC. It codes for CASSFAGSYEQYF.

The rearrangement uses TRBV6-5 and TRBJ1-5; a weak D match, TRBD1 (6 bases). There are 15 residues in the CDR3. The V gene's germline CDR1 is MNHEY and CDR2 SVGAGI. The V gene lost 6 bases and the J gene lost 0 bases, with 12 bases spanning the gap. CDR3 sequence reads: CASSQTGYSNQPQHF. As DNA, the CDR3 is TGTGCCAGCAGCCAGACAGGTTATAGCAATCAGCCCCAGCATTTT.

The rearrangement links TRBV4-3 to TRBJ2-6; TRBD2 matches at 13 bases. This CDR3 region has 21 residues. J was trimmed by 1 base and V by 0 bases; bases with no gene match: 9. The germline CDR1 and CDR2 sequences are LGHNA and YSLEER. The CDR3 DNA reads TGCGCCAGCAGCCAAGACTTAAAACTAGCGGGAGGGTGGTCTGGGGCCAACGTCCTGACTTTC. Translating gives CASSQDLKLAGGWSGANVLTF.

The chain is built from TRBV6-6 and TRBJ2-1, with TRBD2 matching over 9 bases. Germline CDR1 MNHNY, CDR2 SVGAGI (reference sequence). V lost 7 bases and J lost 4; bases outside the gene matches: 5. The CDR3 is made up of 14 amino acids. The chain's CDR3 is CASTLAGVYNEQFF. In DNA, the CDR3 is TGTGCCAGCACCTTAGCGGGGGTGTACAATGAGCAGTTCTTC.

Notes on this clone: One end of the junction is discordant with germline, which a read error may explain. This chain connects TRBV3-1 (or the pseudogene TRBV3-2) to TRBJ2-2; 9 nucleotides match TRBD2. CDR1 LGHDT and CDR2 YNNKEL come from the germline V gene (reference sequence). This CDR3 spans 14 amino acids. The DNA of the CDR3 is TGTGCCAGCAACCAAGCGGGAGGCGCCGGGGAGCTGTTTTTT. Translating it yields CASNQAGGAGELFF.

The gene calls are TRBV18 and TRBJ2-2, with 8 bases fitting TRBD2. CDR3 length equals 16 residues. With V trimmed by 6 bases and J by 1 base, 7 bases remained unmatched. The V gene's germline CDR1 is KGHSH and CDR2 LQKENI. CDR3 in amino acids: CASSPTSAVNTGELFF. As DNA, the CDR3 is TGTGCCAGCTCCCCGACTAGCGCGGTGAACACCGGGGAGCTGTTTTTT.

This chain links TRBV28 with TRBJ1-2, with 11 nucleotides matching TRBD1. The CDR3 loop spans 14 amino acids. CDR1 and CDR2 (germline): MDHEN, SYDVKM. After removal of 4 bases from V and 5 bases from J, the junction contained 3 bases not matched to a gene. The CDR3 protein is CASSSGTGGYGYTF. The DNA for the CDR3 is TGTGCCAGCAGTTCCGGGACAGGGGGTTATGGCTACACCTTC.

This chain links TRBV6-5 with TRBJ2-7; D remains ambiguous. There are 11 residues in the CDR3. Looked up from germline, CDR1 is MNHEY and CDR2 is SVGAGI. Between the trimmed V and J ends, which lost 2 bases and 6 bases, there was a span of 5 bases. The CDR3 loop reads CASSYLAEQYF. The DNA of the CDR3 is TGTGCCAGCAGTTACCTGGCCGAGCAGTACTTC.

This chain joins TRBV24-1 and TRBJ2-1, with 7 bases fitting TRBD1. V gave up 7 bases and J gave up 4 bases; unmatched junction bases: 3. Germline V gives CDR1 KGHDR, CDR2 SFDVKD. There are 13 residues in the CDR3. The CDR3: CATRDRYYNEQFF. The CDR3 DNA reads TGTGCCACCAGGGACAGGTATTACAATGAGCAGTTCTTC.

In its sample, this clone was seen once. The junction departs from the called germline gene at one end, perhaps through a read error. The genes are TRBV30 and TRBJ2-4; the match to TRBD2 covers 8 bases. The germline V gene has CDR1 GTSNPN and CDR2 SVGIG (reference sequence). The CDR3 extends over 12 amino acids. The CDR3 bases are TGTGCCTGGGGACTAGCCGAAAACATTCAGTACTTC. Protein sequence: CAWGLAENIQYF. The full variable domain, with the rest looked up from reference TRBV30 and TRBJ2-4, is SQTIHQWPATLVQPVGSPLSLECTVEGTSNPNLYWYRQAAGRGLQLLFYSVGIGQISSEVPQNLSASRPQDRQFILSSKKLLLSDSGFYLCAWGLAENIQYFGAGTRLSVL.

V is TRBV19 and J is TRBJ2-1, with 16 bases lining up with TRBD2. The V and J ends lost 5 bases and 12 bases, in that order; junction bases with no gene match: 10. Germline-derived CDR1 and CDR2 are LNHDA and SQIVND (reference sequence). This CDR3 comprises 16 residues. For the CDR3, the DNA is TGTGCCAGTAGTGGAACGGGACTAGCGGGGGGGCATGGGCAGTTCTTC. Amino acid sequence: CASSGTGLAGGHGQFF.

The CDR3 loop is CASSPDRGLQPQHF. The DNA of the CDR3 is TGCGCCAGCAGCCCGGACAGGGGCCTCCAGCCCCAGCATTTT. The genes are TRBV4-1 and TRBJ1-5; 9 bases are a match to TRBD1. The CDR3 length is 14 residues. The V gene's germline CDR1 is MGHRA and CDR2 YSYEKL. J gave up 7 bases and V 4 bases, and 5 bases lay outside the gene matches.

The genes are TRBV28 and TRBJ2-1; 10 nucleotides line up with TRBD2. The V segment lost 0 bases and the J segment 5 bases; nucleotides outside the gene matches: 7. The germline V gene encodes CDR1 MDHEN and CDR2 SYDVKM. The CDR3 totals 17 residues. In DNA form, the CDR3 reads TGTGCCAGCAGTTTATGGGGACTAGCGAGTGGGGACAATGAGCAGTTCTTC. It encodes CASSLWGLASGDNEQFF. The full variable domain, rest sourced from reference TRBV28 and TRBJ2-1, is DVKVTQSSRYLVKRTGEKVFLECVQDMDHENMFWYRQDPGLGLRLIYFSYDVKMKEKGDIPEGYSVSREKKERFSLILESASTNQTSMYLCASSLWGLASGDNEQFFGPGTRLTVL.

V usage is TRBV2 and J usage is TRBJ2-2; no reliable D call. The ends were cut back, 7 bases at V and 3 bases at J, with 9 bases in the middle. In germline, CDR1 is SNHLY, CDR2 FYNNEI. This CDR3 region has 13 residues. The CDR3 nucleotides are TGTGCCAGCACAAGCGCACACACCGGGGAGCTGTTTTTT. Protein product: CASTSAHTGELFF.

This clone was seen a few times. The rearrangement links TRBV7-6 to TRBJ1-4; D is possibly TRBD1 (6 bases). Per germline, CDR1 SGHVS and CDR2 FNYEAQ. The CDR3 consists of 16 residues. V dropped 5 bases and J dropped 4 bases, with 17 bases sitting between them. For the CDR3, the DNA is TGTGCCAGCAGCCCCCAACCGGACAGAGATAATGAAAAACTGTTTTTT. Translated, it gives CASSPQPDRDNEKLFF.

The chain couples TRBV7-8 to TRBJ1-2, with D tentatively TRBD1 (6 bases). Trimming left V 5 bases short and J 5 bases short, with 15 bases between. The CDR3 has 14 amino acids. CDR1 SGHVS and CDR2 FQNEAQ come from the germline V gene. The CDR3 DNA sequence: TGTGCCAGCAGCACCAGGACAGCACCTTATGGCTACACCTTC. Its translation is CASSTRTAPYGYTF.